These 3 T cell receptor beta chains were sequenced from one sample in a study of OX40 agonist ivuxolimab in advanced cancers. TCRdb's copy holds only in-frame clones and misses some; the assay was immunoSEQ multiplex PCR. The table shows roughly 51,000 clones, with 75% to 90% occurring only once. Source: CD4+ or CD8+ T cells sorted from blood, taken in a trial of the OX40 agonist ivuxolimab. All receptors come from an adult with an advanced solid tumor such as melanoma, head and neck, liver or kidney cancer.

V and J are TRBV14 and TRBJ2-6; D gene unclear. Looked up from germline, CDR1 is SGHDN and CDR2 is FVKESK. With 11 bases removed from V and 0 bases from J, the gap between germline ends came to 5 bases. CDR3 length equals 12 residues. CDR3 sequence reads: CASGSGANVLTF. CDR3 nucleotides: TGTGCCTCGGGCTCTGGGGCCAACGTCCTGACTTTC.

This sequence joins TRBV5-5 and TRBJ2-4; D is undetermined. The CDR3 has 13 residues. V was clipped by 0 bases and J by 15 bases, with 16 bases between them. Per germline, CDR1 SGHKS and CDR2 YYEKEE (reference sequence). The chain's CDR3 is CASSLGRDGVGYF. The CDR3 bases are TGTGCCAGCAGCTTGGGTCGAGACGGAGTTGGGTACTTC. Together with reference TRBV5-5 and TRBJ2-4, the CDR3 gives the full variable domain: DAGVTQSPTHLIKTRGQQVTLRCSPISGHKSVSWYQQVLGQGPQFIFQYYEKEERGRGNFPDRFSARQFPNYSSELNVNALLLGDSALYLCASSLGRDGVGYFGAGTRLSVL.

This chain links TRBV10-2 with TRBJ2-4; D possibly matches TRBD1 or TRBD2 (6 bases each). The CDR3 is made up of 13 amino acids. V dropped 0 bases and J dropped 13 bases, with 13 bases sitting between them. CDR1 is WSHSY, CDR2 SAAADI, per germline. The CDR3 DNA follows: TGCGCCAGCAGTGAGTCAGGGGGGACTTCCCAGTACTTC. It translates to CASSESGGTSQYF.